The 9 T cell receptor beta chains listed next were all sequenced from one sample in a study of blood T cells in healthy people across ages. A second PCR of roughly 7 to 11 cycles used a sample-barcoded 5' primer and a J-beta primer mix. A single record per CDR3 protein comes from TCRdb applying MiXCR to the 5' RACE reads. The table shows 850,000 to 1,100,000 distinct CDR3 sequences, with 35% to 45% occurring only once. The sequencing input was blood. These receptors were obtained from a man between 18 and 35 years old in good health.

This clonotype was observed a handful of times. The chain is built from TRBV2 and TRBJ2-5; 7 nucleotides agree with TRBD1. Judging by the DNA end, TRBJ2-7 fits better; the J call may be wrong. Germline V gives CDR1 SNHLY, CDR2 FYNNEI. The CDR3 runs 14 residues. DNA for the CDR3: TGTGCCAGCCAAAATATGGGACAGTACTACGAGCAGTACTTC. This gives the protein CASQNMGQYYEQYF.

On this clonotype itself: This may be a read error: a much more frequent sequence differs by one nucleotide. Here the CDR3 reads CAWGAGFTGAFF. Here the CDR3 DNA reads TGTGCCTGGGGCGCAGGGTTCACTGGAGCTTTCTTT. The V gene is TRBV30, the J gene TRBJ1-1, with a weak D call TRBD1 (5 bases). Germline lookup yields CDR1 GTSNPN and CDR2 SVGIG (reference sequence). The CDR3 sequence is 12 residues long.

Many counts were recorded for this clonotype. This CDR3 is CSVETTDYEQYF. CDR3 coding DNA: TGCAGCGTTGAGACGACAGACTACGAGCAGTACTTC. This chain links TRBV29-1 with TRBJ2-7; D is perhaps TRBD1 (5 bases). Trimming removed 3 bases at V and 3 bases at J, with 9 bases between. The CDR3 extends over 12 amino acids. Per germline, CDR1 SQVTM and CDR2 ANQGSEA.

This clonotype was counted only a few times. V usage is TRBV29-1 and J usage is TRBJ2-5; the match to TRBD2 covers 8 bases. CDR3 length: 13 residues. Germline V gives CDR1 SQVTM, CDR2 ANQGSEA. J gave up 1 base and V 8 bases, and 6 bases lay outside the gene matches. CDR3 protein: CSYLSGAQETQYF. DNA for the CDR3: TGCAGCTATCTTAGCGGGGCCCAAGAGACCCAGTACTTC.

The chain uses TRBV4-2 and TRBJ1-5; D gene uncertain. Germline V gene data show CDR1 as LGHNA and CDR2 as YNFKEQ. The CDR3 extends over 15 amino acids. V dropped 1 base and J dropped 1 base, with 8 bases sitting between them. The CDR3 here is CASSQGDESNQPQHF. The CDR3 DNA follows: TGTGCCAGCAGCCAAGGCGATGAGAGCAATCAGCCCCAGCATTTT.

This clonotype has a handful of counts. V gene TRBV12-3 or TRBV12-4 combines with J gene TRBJ2-5, with D perhaps matching TRBD1 (5 bases). Trimming left V 4 bases short and J 11 bases short, with 17 bases between. This CDR3 contains 13 residues. The CDR3 DNA is TGTGCCAGCAGTTCCCTAGGGGCCAATGAGCAGTACTTC. It translates to CASSSLGANEQYF.

V gene TRBV5-1 combines with J gene TRBJ2-2; 7 nucleotides agree with TRBD1. Germline V lookup: CDR1 SGHRS, CDR2 YFSETQ. V trimming: 5 bases; J trimming: 4 bases; junction bases outside the gene matches: 5. This CDR3 has 14 residues. The CDR3 region has the DNA TGCGCCAGCAGGAGACAGGGCATCACCGGGGAGCTGTTTTTT. This sequence encodes CASRRQGITGELFF.

This clonotype appeared many times. V gene TRBV7-9 combines with J gene TRBJ1-1; D remains ambiguous. V lost 0 bases to trimming and J lost 4 bases, with 0 bases between them. From germline, CDR1 is SEHNR and CDR2 FQNEAQ (reference sequence). The CDR3 runs to 11 residues. CDR3 nucleotides: TGTGCCAGCAGCTTAGCCACTGAAGCTTTCTTT. This encodes CASSLATEAFF.

This chain uses TRBV29-1 with TRBJ2-7; D not certain. The CDR3 extends over 13 amino acids. V was cut by 5 bases and J by 1 base, with 12 bases left in between. From germline, CDR1 is SQVTM and CDR2 ANQGSEA. For the CDR3, the DNA is TGCAGCGTTTCGGTAGGATTATCCTACGAGCAGTACTTC. Its protein product is CSVSVGLSYEQYF.